The 26 T cell receptor beta chains below all came from one sample that was sequenced in a study of Ad26.COV2.S vaccination and SARS-CoV-2 variants. Some clones are missing from TCRdb's copy, which holds only in-frame ones; the method was immunoSEQ multiplex PCR. The sample carries roughly 350,000 clones, around 88% recorded once. Treatment denoted: 19 received Ad26.COV2.S at low or high dose, single or two shots; a few received placebo; per-sample allocation not given. The investigators took samples on day 63 after the first vaccine or placebo injection. Material: peripheral blood, obtained in a trial of Ad26.COV2.S vaccine versus placebo. These receptor sequences come from a person between 18 and 65 years old who received the Ad26.COV2.S COVID-19 vaccine or a placebo.

V gene TRBV29-1 combines with J gene TRBJ2-3; the D is unclear. Germline V gene data show CDR1 as SQVTM and CDR2 as ANQGSEA. The CDR3 runs to 11 residues. V lost 6 bases, J lost 2 bases, and 6 bases lay in between. CDR3 DNA sequence: TGCAGCGTGAAGAACACAGATACGCAGTATTTT. Encoded protein: CSVKNTDTQYF.

The chain combines TRBV11-1 with TRBJ1-6; 7 bases match TRBD1. Germline V gene lookup returns CDR1 SGHAT and CDR2 FQDESV (reference sequence). V gave up 4 bases and J gave up 7 bases; unmatched junction bases: 4. The CDR3 is 14 amino acids. The CDR3, as DNA: TGTGCCAGCAGCTCGCGACAGGGCAATTCACCCCTCCACTTT. Translating gives CASSSRQGNSPLHF.

This rearrangement joins TRBV11-2 to TRBJ2-7; D perhaps matches TRBD1 (6 bases). V gave up 4 bases and J gave up 0 bases, with 13 bases separating them. Germline loops: CDR1 SGHAT, CDR2 FQNNGV. This CDR3 has 15 amino acids. The CDR3 coding sequence is TGTGCCAGCAGCTCTCTAACAGGGAGCTCCTACGAGCAGTACTTC. As protein: CASSSLTGSSYEQYF.

This clone was seen a single time. The V call is TRBV3-1 (or the pseudogene TRBV3-2), the J call TRBJ1-2, with TRBD1 as a possible D gene (6 bases). The CDR3 extends over 16 amino acids. Trimming took 0 bases from V and 4 from J, leaving 15 bases between them. The germline V gene has CDR1 LGHDT and CDR2 YNNKEL (reference sequence). The CDR3 DNA follows: TGTGCCAGCAGCCAAGAATTTGGAGGGGGTAGCTATGGCTACACCTTC. It codes for CASSQEFGGGSYGYTF.

The chain combines TRBV7-6 with TRBJ2-1; 16 bases match TRBD2. The germline V gene has CDR1 SGHVS and CDR2 FNYEAQ. Trimming took 4 bases from V and 0 from J; bases not matched to a gene: 12. The CDR3 has 21 amino acids. CDR3 nucleotides: TGTGCCAGCAGCTCGACCCACGGGACTAGCGGGAGGGCCTACTCCTACAATGAGCAGTTCTTC. It specifies CASSSTHGTSGRAYSYNEQFF.

As concerns this clone: At one end, the junction sequence differs from germline, possibly due to a read error. The V gene is TRBV20-1, the J gene TRBJ1-1; D is perhaps TRBD1 (5 bases). This CDR3 has 11 residues. Germline V CDR1 and CDR2: DFQATT, SNEGSKA (reference sequence). This CDR3 is CSEAGSTVAFF. As DNA, the CDR3 is TGCAGTGAAGCAGGGTCAACTGTAGCTTTCTTT.

This chain links TRBV30 with TRBJ2-1; TRBD1 matches 8 bases. In germline, CDR1 is GTSNPN, CDR2 SVGIG (reference sequence). The ends lost 1 base at V and 5 bases at J; junction bases unmatched: 7. CDR3 length: 15 residues. CDR3 protein: CAWSAGQGVNNEQFF. For the CDR3, the DNA is TGTGCCTGGAGTGCCGGACAGGGCGTGAACAATGAGCAGTTCTTC.

This chain uses TRBV9 with TRBJ1-3; 9 bases match TRBD1. With V trimmed by 0 bases and J by 0 bases, 4 bases remained unmatched. CDR3 length: 17 residues. Germline CDR1 reads SGDLS; CDR2 reads YYNGEE. The chain's CDR3 is CASSVGRDRASGNTIYF. CDR3 sequence (DNA): TGTGCCAGCAGCGTAGGGAGGGACAGGGCCTCTGGAAACACCATATATTTT.

The chain carries TRBV18 and TRBJ2-7, with D possibly TRBD1 on 5 matching bases. The CDR3 runs 13 residues. The V end lost 6 bases, the J end lost 0 bases, and 9 bases lay between the germline ends. CDR1 and CDR2 (germline): KGHSH, LQKENI. The chain's CDR3 is CASSETVSYEQYF. In DNA form, the CDR3 reads TGTGCCAGCTCGGAGACAGTCTCCTACGAGCAGTACTTC.

This chain joins TRBV7-3 and TRBJ2-7; unclear D gene. V gave up 0 bases and J gave up 5 bases, with 8 bases separating them. The CDR3 is made up of 13 amino acids. Germline CDR1 is SGHTA and CDR2 is FQGTGA. CDR3 residues: CASSLTPGHEQYF. CDR3 DNA sequence: TGTGCCAGCAGCTTAACTCCAGGCCACGAGCAGTACTTC.

The chain combines TRBV6-2 or TRBV6-3 with TRBJ2-5; weak D call: TRBD2 (6 bases). CDR3 length: 18 amino acids. V dropped 2 bases and J dropped 3 bases, with 22 bases sitting between them. In germline, CDR1 is MNHEY, CDR2 SVGEGT. Here the CDR3 DNA reads TGTGCCAGCAGTTACCTGGCGGGGCATACTCTGGGTAAAGAGACCCAGTACTTC. Its protein is CASSYLAGHTLGKETQYF.

The chain combines TRBV19 with TRBJ1-5; D ambiguous. This CDR3 has 16 residues. Trimming took 2 bases from V and 0 from J, leaving 11 bases between them. Germline assignment: CDR1 LNHDA and CDR2 SQIVND (reference sequence). The CDR3: CASSISIPYSNQPQHF. Written as DNA, the CDR3 is TGTGCCAGTAGTATATCCATCCCCTATAGCAATCAGCCCCAGCATTTT.

In this sample, this clone turned up once. The V and J genes are TRBV7-8 and TRBJ1-1, with 7 bases lining up with TRBD1. The CDR3 runs to 15 residues. The germline V gene has CDR1 SGHVS and CDR2 FQNEAQ. With 4 bases clipped from V and 0 bases from J, the junction kept 5 bases outside the gene matches. The CDR3 DNA reads TGTGCCAGCAGCTCGGACAGGCGGGTGAACACTGAAGCTTTCTTT. This translates into CASSSDRRVNTEAFF.

The CDR3 nucleotides are TGCGCCAGCAGCTTCTCCCTCGGGACTAGCGGGAGCAATGAGCAGTTCTTC. Its protein is CASSFSLGTSGSNEQFF. The chain recombines TRBV5-1 with TRBJ2-1; 14 bases map to TRBD2. V shed 2 bases and J 6 bases; nucleotides not matched to a gene: 7. The CDR3 totals 17 residues. In germline, CDR1 is SGHRS, CDR2 YFSETQ.

The chain is built from TRBV28 and TRBJ1-5; tentative D call: TRBD1 (5 bases). CDR1 and CDR2 (germline): MDHEN, SYDVKM. CDR3 length: 15 residues. V lost 2 bases, J lost 5 bases, and 13 bases lay in between. The CDR3 is CASSLPAGGDQPQHF. The CDR3 DNA reads TGTGCCAGCAGTTTACCCGCTGGGGGGGATCAGCCCCAGCATTTT.

This clone was detected only once. V is TRBV25-1 and J is TRBJ2-1; 9 bases agree with TRBD1. Germline V CDR1 and CDR2: MGHDK, SYGVNS. This CDR3 contains 15 residues. Trimming cost V 4 bases and J 6 bases; bases outside gene matches: 7. CDR3 region: CASSAPGQGRNEQFF. The CDR3 region has the DNA TGTGCCAGCAGTGCTCCGGGACAGGGACGCAATGAGCAGTTCTTC.

This sequence joins TRBV19 and TRBJ2-6; weak D call: TRBD1 (6 bases). The V and J ends lost 1 base and 2 bases respectively, with 6 bases between them. Germline-derived CDR1 and CDR2 are LNHDA and SQIVND (reference sequence). The length of the CDR3 is 15 residues. CDR3 sequence (DNA): TGTGCCAGTAGTATAGGGGGGCCTGGGGCCAACGTCCTGACTTTC. Protein product: CASSIGGPGANVLTF.

V usage is TRBV19 and J usage is TRBJ1-2; possibly TRBD1 for D (5 bases). The V gene lost 6 bases and the J gene lost 0 bases, with 17 bases spanning the gap. The CDR3 has 16 amino acids. Germline V CDR1 and CDR2: LNHDA, SQIVND (reference sequence). CDR3 in amino acids: CASRKTADRANYGYTF. The CDR3 DNA follows: TGTGCCAGTAGGAAGACAGCCGATAGAGCTAACTATGGCTACACCTTC.

This rearrangement joins TRBV28 to TRBJ2-1; 10 bases are shared with TRBD2. The trim removed 2 bases at V and 9 bases at J, leaving 7 bases unmatched. Germline V gene lookup returns CDR1 MDHEN and CDR2 SYDVKM. The CDR3 sequence is 15 residues long. The CDR3 region has the DNA TGTGCCAGCAGTTTACCGTCTAGCGGGAGCTCTGAGCAGTTCTTC. Translated: CASSLPSSGSSEQFF.

This clone was seen just once. The CDR3 nucleotides are TGCGCCAGCAGTGACGTTACCGGGACAGGGGGCTATGAGCAGTTCTTC. This gives the protein CASSDVTGTGGYEQFF. The chain recombines TRBV10-2 with TRBJ2-1; 12 nucleotides match TRBD1. Germline CDR1 is WSHSY and CDR2 is SAAADI. V was clipped by 3 bases and J by 8 bases; unmatched bases: 8. The CDR3 covers 16 residues.

This chain joins TRBV19 and TRBJ2-2, with D possibly matching TRBD2 (6 bases). The germline CDR1 and CDR2 sequences are LNHDA and SQIVND (reference sequence). V lost 7 bases, J lost 7 bases, and 16 bases lay in between. The CDR3 is made up of 14 amino acids. The CDR3 protein is CASKSGAGFGELFF. The CDR3 coding sequence is TGTGCCAGTAAGTCCGGCGCGGGATTCGGGGAGCTGTTTTTT.

This clone appeared a few times. V gene TRBV23-1 combines with J gene TRBJ2-2; D is possibly TRBD1 (6 bases). TRBV23-1 qualifies as an ORF whose function is uncertain. The CDR3 sequence is 15 residues long. Trimming removed 5 bases at V and 1 base at J, with 11 bases between. The CDR3 loop reads CASSSDRLNTGELFF. Here the CDR3 DNA reads TGCGCCAGCAGTTCTGACAGGCTGAACACCGGGGAGCTGTTTTTT.

The chain is built from TRBV3-1 (or the pseudogene TRBV3-2) and TRBJ2-1; tentative D call: TRBD2 (5 bases). V lost 6 bases and J 5 bases, leaving 8 bases between the germline ends. Germline V gives CDR1 LGHDT, CDR2 YNNKEL (reference sequence). The CDR3 contains 12 residues. The CDR3 loop is CASSGLHNEQFF. The DNA for the CDR3 is TGTGCCAGCAGTGGACTGCACAATGAGCAGTTCTTC.

This chain uses TRBV5-1 with TRBJ2-1; the match to TRBD2 covers 9 bases. This CDR3 has 16 amino acids. Germline assignment: CDR1 SGHRS and CDR2 YFSETQ. Trimming took 2 bases from V and 0 from J; bases not matched to a gene: 3. This chain's CDR3 is CASSLAGGSSYNEQFF. The CDR3 bases are TGCGCCAGCAGCTTAGCGGGAGGCAGCTCCTACAATGAGCAGTTCTTC.

The genes are TRBV5-1 and TRBJ1-6, with 9 positions matching TRBD1. The CDR3 runs 16 residues. Germline lookup yields CDR1 SGHRS and CDR2 YFSETQ. The J segment lost 9 bases and the V segment lost 0 bases, leaving 7 bases of the junction unmatched. As DNA, the CDR3 is TGCGCCAGCAGCTTGGCTGGGACAGGGTTTACTTCACCCCTCCACTTT. Its protein is CASSLAGTGFTSPLHF.

The chain has TRBV19 and TRBJ2-7, with 10 bases that match TRBD2. CDR3 length equals 15 residues. V shed 6 bases, J shed 1 base, and the junction held 6 bases outside the gene matches. CDR1 and CDR2 from the germline V gene are LNHDA and SQIVND (reference sequence). CDR3 bases: TGTGCCAGTAGCTTGGGACTAGCGATTTCCTACGAGCAGTACTTC. As protein: CASSLGLAISYEQYF.